The 25 T cell receptor beta chains below were found in one sample sequenced in a study of cytomegalovirus exposure and HLA in healthy donors. TCRdb's table, derived via immunoSEQ multiplex PCR, lists solely in-frame clones and lacks some. The data contain about 130,000 clones, roughly nine tenths of them singletons. Sequenced material: PBMCs. Receptor source: a woman aged 18-29 years in good health and CMV-seronegative.

The J gene is TRBJ1-4, the V gene TRBV4-1; TRBD1 matches 10 bases. CDR1 and CDR2 from the germline V gene are MGHRA and YSYEKL. The CDR3 covers 16 residues. V lost 5 bases and J lost 6; bases outside the gene matches: 9. Here the CDR3 DNA reads TGCGCCAGCAGCTTCCGGGACAGGGGTATGGATGAAAAACTGTTTTTT. As protein: CASSFRDRGMDEKLFF.

This clone has a single count. The J gene is TRBJ2-1, the V gene TRBV4-2; 14 nucleotides line up with TRBD2. CDR3 size: 15 residues. CDR1 is LGHNA and CDR2 is YNFKEQ in the germline V gene. The J segment lost 5 bases and the V segment lost 6 bases, leaving 3 bases of the junction unmatched. Here the CDR3 reads CASRRTSGGNNEQFF. CDR3 DNA sequence: TGTGCCAGCAGGAGGACTAGCGGGGGGAACAATGAGCAGTTCTTC.

The CDR3 sequence is CASGLEQGAKLFF. The CDR3 coding sequence is TGTGCTAGTGGTTTAGAACAGGGGGCAAAACTGTTTTTT. The chain has TRBV12-5 and TRBJ1-4; 9 nucleotides agree with TRBD1. V shed 3 bases and J 10 bases; nucleotides not matched to a gene: 3. Per the germline V gene, CDR1 is LGHNT and CDR2 is FRNRAP. CDR3 length: 13 amino acids.

The V gene is TRBV5-4, the J gene TRBJ1-3; D is possibly TRBD1 (6 bases). Germline V gene data show CDR1 as SGHNT and CDR2 as YYREEE (reference sequence). The CDR3 extends over 15 amino acids. V lost 4 bases, J lost 1 base, and 12 bases lay in between. This CDR3 is CASSTPGESGNTIYF. CDR3 DNA: TGTGCCAGCAGCACCCCAGGGGAGTCTGGAAACACCATATATTTT.

The rearrangement links TRBV7-6 to TRBJ2-5, with D hard to call. Germline V gene data show CDR1 as SGHVS and CDR2 as FNYEAQ. The V end was cut by 1 base, the J end by 1 base, with 7 bases between. The CDR3 sequence is 14 residues long. The CDR3 DNA follows: TGTGCCAGCAGCTTAGACTATATCCAAGAGACCCAGTACTTC. Its translation: CASSLDYIQETQYF. Based on the CDR3 plus reference TRBV7-6 and TRBJ2-5, the full variable domain is GAGVSQSPRYKVTKRGQDVALRCDPISGHVSLYWYRQALGQGPEFLTYFNYEAQQDKSGLPNDRFSAERPEGSISTLTIQRTEQRDSAMYRCASSLDYIQETQYFGPGTRLLVL.

The chain recombines TRBV12-5 with TRBJ2-1; TRBD2 matches at 14 bases. This CDR3 is 18 amino acids long. Germline-derived CDR1 and CDR2 are LGHNT and FRNRAP. J lost 9 bases, V lost 8 bases, and 18 bases had no gene match. CDR3 residues: CASQGLGLAGARGGEQFF. CDR3 coding DNA: TGTGCTAGTCAGGGGTTGGGACTAGCGGGGGCCAGGGGTGGTGAGCAGTTCTTC. The complete variable domain, with remaining parts taken from reference TRBV12-5 and TRBJ2-1, reads DARVTQTPRHKVTEMGQEVTMRCQPILGHNTVFWYRQTMMQGLELLAYFRNRAPLDDSGMPKDRFSAEMPDATLATLKIQPSEPRDSAVYFCASQGLGLAGARGGEQFFGPGTRLTVL.

In regard to this clone: Other DNA sequences of this sample code for an identical CDR3. The genes are TRBV6-1 and TRBJ2-3; 9 bases agree with TRBD2. This CDR3 has 13 amino acids. V lost 8 bases, J lost 8 bases, and 8 bases stayed unmatched. Germline lookup yields CDR1 MNHNS and CDR2 SASEGT. In DNA, the CDR3 is TGTGCCAGCGGGGGGGCGGGGGGGCCTACGCAGTATTTT. Its protein product is CASGGAGGPTQYF.

The rearrangement links TRBV5-1 to TRBJ2-3; D gene uncertain. Between the trimmed V and J ends, which lost 0 bases and 5 bases, there was a span of 10 bases. The CDR3 covers 14 residues. Germline assignment: CDR1 SGHRS and CDR2 YFSETQ. The CDR3: CASSLAVAGDTQYF. The CDR3 region has the DNA TGCGCCAGCAGCTTGGCGGTAGCTGGAGATACGCAGTATTTT.

This chain links TRBV7-8 with TRBJ1-4; D is perhaps TRBD1 (6 bases). The CDR3 consists of 19 residues. Germline V CDR1 and CDR2: SGHVS, FQNEAQ. Trimming left V 2 bases short and J 0 bases short, with 19 bases between. The chain's CDR3 is CASSLMLQGRFATNEKLFF. The CDR3 DNA reads TGTGCCAGCAGCTTAATGTTACAGGGCCGCTTTGCAACTAATGAAAAACTGTTTTTT. Using reference TRBV7-8 and TRBJ1-4 for the parts outside the CDR3, the full variable domain is GAGVSQSPRYKVAKRGQDVALRCDPISGHVSLFWYQQALGQGPEFLTYFQNEAQLDKSGLPSDRFFAERPEGSVSTLKIQRTQQEDSAVYLCASSLMLQGRFATNEKLFFGSGTQLSVL.

V and J are TRBV2 and TRBJ2-5; D unresolved. Germline CDR1 reads SNHLY; CDR2 reads FYNNEI. CDR3 size: 11 residues. V shed 4 bases and J shed 5 bases, with 5 bases lying between them. CDR3 region: CASSVEETQYF. CDR3 bases: TGTGCCAGCAGTGTCGAGGAGACCCAGTACTTC. The entire variable domain, with the rest obtained from reference TRBV2 and TRBJ2-5, is as follows: EPEVTQTPSHQVTQMGQEVILRCVPISNHLYFYWYRQILGQKVEFLVSFYNNEISEKSEIFDDQFSVERPDGSNFTLKIRSTKLEDSAMYFCASSVEETQYFGPGTRLLVL.

This clone came up a few times. This sequence joins TRBV9 and TRBJ1-6; 7 positions match TRBD1. Germline V gives CDR1 SGDLS, CDR2 YYNGEE. J gave up 10 bases and V 4 bases, and 14 bases lay outside the gene matches. The length of the CDR3 is 16 residues. The CDR3 DNA is TGTGCCAGCAGCTCCCGGCGACAGGGAAGGGAGTCACCCCTCCACTTT. Its translation is CASSSRRQGRESPLHF.

The CDR3, as DNA: TGTGCCAGCAGCCCGGGACACTACTATGGCTACACCTTC. Its protein is CASSPGHYYGYTF. The rearrangement joins TRBV7-9 to TRBJ1-2, with a possible D match to TRBD1 (6 bases). The CDR3 consists of 13 residues. V was shortened by 5 bases and J by 3 bases, with 10 bases between the two germline ends. Germline CDR1 and CDR2: SEHNR and FQNEAQ (reference sequence).

The V call is TRBV7-3, the J call TRBJ2-1; D is ambiguous. V lost 8 bases and J lost 6, with 14 bases in between. The CDR3 length is 13 residues. Germline loops: CDR1 SGHTA, CDR2 FQGTGA. CDR3 coding DNA: TGTGCCAGCTCGTCCTATAATAGCAATGAGCAGTTCTTC. This translates into CASSSYNSNEQFF.

The V call is TRBV27, the J call TRBJ2-4; D unresolved. This CDR3 has 13 residues. The germline V gene has CDR1 MNHEY and CDR2 SMNVEV (reference sequence). The ends were cut back, 4 bases at V and 4 bases at J, with 8 bases in the middle. This CDR3 reads CASSSRNKNIQYF. For the CDR3, the DNA is TGTGCCAGCAGTTCCAGGAATAAAAACATTCAGTACTTC.

The chain recombines TRBV2 with TRBJ1-5; tentative D call: TRBD1 (6 bases). Per the germline V gene, CDR1 is SNHLY and CDR2 is FYNNEI. V was shortened by 4 bases and J by 1 base, with 14 bases between the two germline ends. The CDR3 is 16 amino acids. The CDR3 loop is CASSVMGALSNQPQHF. The CDR3 nucleotides read TGTGCCAGCAGTGTCATGGGGGCTTTGAGCAATCAGCCCCAGCATTTT. Full variable domain (missing parts from reference TRBV2 and TRBJ1-5): EPEVTQTPSHQVTQMGQEVILRCVPISNHLYFYWYRQILGQKVEFLVSFYNNEISEKSEIFDDQFSVERPDGSNFTLKIRSTKLEDSAMYFCASSVMGALSNQPQHFGDGTRLSIL.

The count of this clone is one. The chain recombines TRBV5-6 with TRBJ2-7; D is possibly TRBD2 (6 bases). CDR1 is SGHDT and CDR2 is YYEEEE in the germline V gene. The CDR3 runs to 14 residues. V was pared by 3 bases and J by 0 bases, with 10 bases between. CDR3 residues: CASSWDSGSYEQYF. The CDR3 DNA sequence: TGTGCCAGCAGCTGGGACTCAGGCTCCTACGAGCAGTACTTC.

The V and J genes are TRBV5-4 and TRBJ2-7, with 8 bases lining up with TRBD2. This CDR3 comprises 16 residues. Per germline, CDR1 SGHNT and CDR2 YYREEE (reference sequence). V lost 0 bases, J lost 1 base, and 6 bases stayed unmatched. CDR3 in DNA: TGTGCCAGCAGCTTGGGATCAGCGGGGGTGTCCTACGAGCAGTACTTC. It yields the protein CASSLGSAGVSYEQYF. Filled out from reference TRBV5-4 and TRBJ2-7, the complete variable domain reads ETGVTQSPTHLIKTRGQQVTLRCSSQSGHNTVSWYQQALGQGPQFIFQYYREEENGRGNFPPRFSGLQFPNYSSELNVNALELDDSALYLCASSLGSAGVSYEQYFGPGTRLTVT.

The chain is built from TRBV6-1 and TRBJ1-6; D might be TRBD1 (6 bases). CDR3 length: 15 amino acids. Germline CDR1 and CDR2: MNHNS and SASEGT. Trimming removed 2 bases from V and 10 bases from J, with 15 bases in between. CDR3 in amino acids: CASSERGEGGSPLHF. The CDR3 DNA reads TGTGCCAGCAGTGAAAGGGGGGAGGGCGGGTCACCCCTCCACTTT.

The chain links TRBV2 to TRBJ2-5; possibly TRBD2 for D (5 bases). Germline V gene lookup returns CDR1 SNHLY and CDR2 FYNNEI. The germline V and J ends were trimmed by 4 bases and 4 bases, with 13 bases remaining between them. This CDR3 has 14 residues. DNA for the CDR3: TGTGCCAGCAGTGGGTTTGTGGGGAGAGAGACCCAGTACTTC. Translated: CASSGFVGRETQYF. Based on the CDR3 plus reference TRBV2 and TRBJ2-5, the full variable domain is EPEVTQTPSHQVTQMGQEVILRCVPISNHLYFYWYRQILGQKVEFLVSFYNNEISEKSEIFDDQFSVERPDGSNFTLKIRSTKLEDSAMYFCASSGFVGRETQYFGPGTRLLVL.

J is TRBJ2-5 and V is TRBV19, with 9 bases fitting TRBD1. The ends lost 6 bases at V and 5 bases at J; junction bases unmatched: 7. Looked up from germline, CDR1 is LNHDA and CDR2 is SQIVND (reference sequence). CDR3 length equals 14 residues. CDR3 bases: TGTGCCAGTAGCCGGACAGGGGCGGGGGAGACCCAGTACTTC. Amino acids: CASSRTGAGETQYF.

The table lists this clone with a few counts. The gene calls are TRBV5-1 and TRBJ1-4; a weak D match, TRBD1 (5 bases). The V gene's germline CDR1 is SGHRS and CDR2 YFSETQ. This CDR3 contains 15 residues. The V gene lost 4 bases and the J gene lost 4 bases, with 14 bases spanning the gap. CDR3: CASSGYTGYNEKLFF. The DNA for the CDR3 is TGCGCCAGCAGCGGATATACAGGATATAATGAAAAACTGTTTTTT.

The chain has TRBV7-9 and TRBJ1-1; no definite D call. Germline values: CDR1 SEHNR, CDR2 FQNEAQ (reference sequence). The CDR3 runs to 15 residues. V was trimmed by 10 bases and J by 4 bases, leaving 22 bases between them. DNA of the CDR3: TGTGCCACCGAGGCGGGTCAAGGTGGATTCACTGAAGCTTTCTTT. This gives the protein CATEAGQGGFTEAFF.

The chain carries TRBV25-1 and TRBJ2-5; D possibly corresponds to TRBD1 (5 bases). The CDR3 is 15 amino acids. Germline-derived CDR1 and CDR2 are MGHDK and SYGVNS. V lost 6 bases, J lost 2 bases, and 16 bases lay in between. This chain's CDR3 is CASRLVGHPQETQYF. The CDR3 coding sequence is TGTGCCAGCAGATTGGTGGGGCATCCACAAGAGACCCAGTACTTC.

The chain links TRBV6-6 to TRBJ1-2, with D maybe TRBD1 (5 bases). The CDR3 covers 15 residues. The V end was cut by 6 bases, the J end by 3 bases, with 17 bases between. Germline assignment: CDR1 MNHNY and CDR2 SVGAGI (reference sequence). The CDR3 DNA sequence: TGTGCCAGCAGGCCCCCATCGGTCAGGGACTATGGCTACACCTTC. Translated, it gives CASRPPSVRDYGYTF.

The rearrangement uses TRBV11-2 and TRBJ2-3; D is possibly TRBD1 (5 bases). The CDR3 covers 14 residues. The germline V and J ends were trimmed by 1 base and 6 bases, with 11 bases remaining between them. The germline CDR1 and CDR2 sequences are SGHAT and FQNNGV. CDR3 in amino acids: CASSLVPGMDTQYF. The CDR3 coding sequence is TGTGCCAGCAGCTTAGTACCAGGGATGGATACGCAGTATTTT.